Sequencing of this T cell receptor (beta chain) was carried out in a study of blood T cell repertoires in COVID-19 (dated by TCRdb to 2018 to 2020). Concerning the study at large: The collaborator samples originated in the United States, Italy and Spain and spanned the acute and convalescent phases of COVID-19. HLA class I and class II types, where available, came from metadata supplied by the sample provider rather than from assay-based typing. The repertoires were made available in a free public database intended to serve as a resource for research on the immune response to SARS-CoV-2. Subjects who had been exposed to COVID-19, were actively infected with it, or had recovered from it provided the deeply sampled blood TCRbeta repertoires that made up the dataset. The samples were drawn from the first 160 participants of the ongoing ImmuneRACE study and from roughly 1,300 subjects provided by 6 global collaborators. Nearly every sample came with metadata listing a de-identified subject ID, COVID-19 status, age in years and sex. The material from the prospective study consisted of cDNA or gDNA derived from T cells, B-cell-depleted T cells, or PBMCs.

With respect to this clone: Its antigen has not been determined. Per-base qualities were not stored, and no clone one base away is much larger.

The immunoSEQ Assay, a bias-controlled multiplex PCR, was used to amplify TCRbeta CDR3 regions from genomic DNA. The source study handled its data this way. The number of nucleated cells in each sample was estimated from the amplification of reference gene primers within the assay. Sequence reads were collapsed and filtered to measure the absolute abundance of every unique TCRbeta CDR3 rearrangement. Productive Simpson clonality was computed per sample as the square root of Simpson's diversity index over productive rearrangements. TCRdb's version of the immuneACCESS table is confined to in-frame rearrangements and falls short of the full clone set. An unresolved V gene accounts for under half of the shortfall where checked; the remainder is of unknown origin. Clonal size and the V and J genes are those of that table, whereas D and trimming came from the DNA. Counted in this sample were 130,000 or so clones; more than 80% of them appeared once. Of the sample, more than 10% falls within the top ten clones.

Taken from cysteine to phenylalanine, the CDR3 has 15 residues. CDR3 DNA is the only sequence kept; it has 45 bases, read in frame from the first base. Taken from the germline V gene (reference sequence), the CDR1 and CDR2 loops are SGHNT and YYREEE. V gives up 4 bases and J gives up 6 bases, and the segment between their germline ends measures 17 bases. Each collaborating institution followed its own protocols to collect whole blood in K2EDTA tubes. Collaborator samples were shipped for TCRbeta analysis as frozen whole blood, isolated PBMCs, or DNA extracted from either sample type. Study-level results and caveats: Clinical and demographic metadata were provided uncurated, with the amount varying by source and participant.

This receptor was identified in a woman aged 55-69 years with acute or convalescent COVID-19. This chain joins TRBV5-4 to TRBJ2-1, with TRBD2 tentatively as D gene (5 bases match). The sequenced sample consisted of peripheral blood. The CDR3 protein sequence reads: CASSGGGRSLNEQFF. The DNA reads TGTGCCAGCAGCGGCGGAGGCAGGTCGCTCAATGAGCAGTTCTTC. Extended through the reference TRBV5-4 and TRBJ2-1 proteins, this CDR3 yields the full variable domain: ETGVTQSPTHLIKTRGQQVTLRCSSQSGHNTVSWYQQALGQGPQFIFQYYREEENGRGNFPPRFSGLQFPNYSSELNVNALELDDSALYLCASSGGGRSLNEQFFGPGTRLTVL.